Following are 30 T cell receptor beta chains from one sample sequenced in a study of blood T cells in healthy people across ages. Together with a sample-barcoded 5' primer, a J-beta primer mix was included in a second PCR lasting roughly 6 to 12 cycles. Via MiXCR, TCRdb re-called the 5' RACE reads, giving one row per CDR3 protein. The table shows 850,000 or so distinct CDR3 sequences, with less than 35% occurring only once. Sequencing was performed on blood. These receptors originate from an elderly woman in good health.

In its sample, this clonotype was seen a few times. The chain links TRBV6-2 or TRBV6-3 to TRBJ1-6; 9 bases map to TRBD1. This CDR3 has 14 amino acids. Germline CDR1 and CDR2: MNHEY and SVGEGT. V lost 7 bases, J lost 7 bases, and 5 bases stayed unmatched. In DNA form, the CDR3 reads TGTGCCAGCACGTCCGGGACAGGGAATTCACCCCTCCACTTT. Translating it yields CASTSGTGNSPLHF.

This clonotype was counted ten times or more. The V call is TRBV6-2 or TRBV6-3, the J call TRBJ1-5; D not resolved. Trimming stripped 2 bases from V and 0 bases from J, with 8 bases between. This CDR3 region has 15 residues. The germline V gene has CDR1 MNHEY and CDR2 SVGEGT. CDR3 sequence reads: CASSYNQYSNQPQHF. The CDR3 bases are TGTGCCAGCAGTTACAACCAGTATAGCAATCAGCCCCAGCATTTT.

This clonotype showed up just a few times. The J gene is TRBJ2-5, the V gene TRBV27; 9 bases are a match to TRBD2. The trim removed 2 bases at V and 2 bases at J, leaving 12 bases unmatched. CDR1 is MNHEY and CDR2 is SMNVEV in the germline V gene (reference sequence). The CDR3 length is 18 residues. CDR3 residues: CASSLPEGSGGQQETQYF. DNA for the CDR3: TGTGCCAGCAGTTTACCCGAGGGGAGCGGGGGGCAACAAGAGACCCAGTACTTC.

CDR3 residues: CASMLAGDCEQYF. DNA of the CDR3: TGCGCCAGCATGCTAGCGGGGGACTGCGAGCAGTACTTC. The chain is built from TRBV5-1 and TRBJ2-7; 10 bases map to TRBD2. This CDR3 has 13 amino acids. Germline CDR1 is SGHRS and CDR2 is YFSETQ. Trimming cost V 6 bases and J 6 bases; bases outside gene matches: 6.

This clonotype was seen many times. This chain joins TRBV12-3 or TRBV12-4 and TRBJ2-7; the match to TRBD2 covers 10 bases. The CDR3 loop spans 15 amino acids. J was trimmed by 6 bases and V by 7 bases; bases with no gene match: 12. The CDR3 DNA follows: TGTGCCAGCACGGCACTAGCGGGGTCCTACGGCGAGCAGTACTTC. Its protein is CASTALAGSYGEQYF.

V usage is TRBV11-2 and J usage is TRBJ1-1; TRBD1 might be the D (6 bases). This CDR3 region has 15 residues. Trimming pared 5 bases from V and 6 bases from J, leaving 19 bases between. Germline CDR1 reads SGHAT; CDR2 reads FQNNGV. In DNA, the CDR3 is TGTGCCAGCAGCCCATGGACAGTCCCACGCGCTGAAGCTTTCTTT. Translated, it gives CASSPWTVPRAEAFF.

This clonotype has more than one count but fewer than ten. The V and J genes are TRBV19 and TRBJ1-2; D not certain. Germline V gene sequence: CDR1 LNHDA, CDR2 SQIVND (reference sequence). V dropped 4 bases and J dropped 6 bases, with 12 bases sitting between them. CDR3 length: 13 amino acids. CDR3 bases: TGTGCCAGTAGTAGGACGGAAAGAAATGGCTACACCTTC. This gives the protein CASSRTERNGYTF.

V usage is TRBV27 and J usage is TRBJ2-2, with TRBD1 as a possible D gene (6 bases). The CDR3 is made up of 15 amino acids. CDR1 is MNHEY, CDR2 SMNVEV, per germline (reference sequence). Trimming shortened V by 4 bases and J by 6 bases, and 15 bases separated the two germline ends. CDR3 sequence reads: CASSYLAGAAGELFF. In DNA, the CDR3 is TGTGCCAGCAGTTATTTAGCAGGGGCGGCCGGGGAGCTGTTTTTT.

V gene TRBV30 combines with J gene TRBJ2-5; 7 nucleotides align to TRBD1. The length of the CDR3 is 12 residues. CDR1 and CDR2 (germline): GTSNPN, SVGIG (reference sequence). The V segment lost 8 bases and the J segment 5 bases; nucleotides outside the gene matches: 8. Here the CDR3 reads CAHNRGPETQYF. CDR3 nucleotide sequence: TGTGCCCACAACAGGGGACCGGAGACCCAGTACTTC. The whole variable domain, remainder taken from reference TRBV30 and TRBJ2-5, is SQTIHQWPATLVQPVGSPLSLECTVEGTSNPNLYWYRQAAGRGLQLLFYSVGIGQISSEVPQNLSASRPQDRQFILSSKKLLLSDSGFYLCAHNRGPETQYFGPGTRLLVL.

This clonotype was recorded a few times. The chain uses TRBV12-3 or TRBV12-4 and TRBJ2-5; maybe TRBD2 (7 bases). The V gene lost 7 bases and the J gene lost 5 bases, with 11 bases spanning the gap. There are 12 residues in the CDR3. The CDR3 protein is CASTGGHETQYF. CDR3 bases: TGTGCCAGCACCGGGGGGCACGAGACCCAGTACTTC.

The genes are TRBV29-1 and TRBJ1-2; D may be TRBD1 (6 bases). Germline V gives CDR1 SQVTM, CDR2 ANQGSEA. This CDR3 spans 11 amino acids. The CDR3 sequence is CSVRRTVGYTF. CDR3 sequence (DNA): TGCAGTGTCCGCCGGACAGTTGGCTACACCTTC.

This sequence joins TRBV6-5 and TRBJ2-7; 10 nucleotides line up with TRBD2. The germline V gene encodes CDR1 MNHEY and CDR2 SVGAGI. CDR3 length equals 15 residues. The ends lost 2 bases at V and 5 bases at J; junction bases unmatched: 6. CDR3 coding DNA: TGTGCCAGCAGTTACCACTTCGGGACTAGCGACGAGCAGTACTTC. Translation: CASSYHFGTSDEQYF.

This clonotype was detected only a few times. This chain connects TRBV4-3 to TRBJ1-2, with 8 bases matching TRBD1. With V trimmed by 0 bases and J by 6 bases, 3 bases remained unmatched. Germline lookup yields CDR1 LGHNA and CDR2 YSLEER. CDR3 length: 14 amino acids. In DNA form, the CDR3 reads TGCGCCAGCAGCCAAGAGACAGGGGTCCATGGCTACACCTTC. The encoded protein is CASSQETGVHGYTF.

This clonotype was observed a few times. The V call is TRBV30, the J call TRBJ2-3; unclear D gene. The V and J ends lost 0 bases and 1 base respectively, with 11 bases between them. This CDR3 comprises 15 residues. Per germline, CDR1 GTSNPN and CDR2 SVGIG (reference sequence). This CDR3 reads CAWSVQGLGTDTQYF. CDR3 coding DNA: TGTGCCTGGAGTGTACAAGGGCTTGGCACAGATACGCAGTATTTT. The entire variable domain, with the rest obtained from reference TRBV30 and TRBJ2-3, is as follows: SQTIHQWPATLVQPVGSPLSLECTVEGTSNPNLYWYRQAAGRGLQLLFYSVGIGQISSEVPQNLSASRPQDRQFILSSKKLLLSDSGFYLCAWSVQGLGTDTQYFGPGTRLTVL.

This clonotype was picked up a small number of times. A much larger clone lies one base from this, so it may be a read error. The chain joins TRBV20-1 to TRBJ2-3; a weak D match, TRBD2 (5 bases). This CDR3 is 13 amino acids long. Germline values: CDR1 DFQATT, CDR2 SNEGSKA (reference sequence). CDR3 DNA sequence: TGCAGTGCTAGTCTGTCTAGCACAGATACGCGGTATTTT. The encoded protein is CSASLSSTDTRYF.

In this sample, this clonotype turned up a few times. The chain combines TRBV27 with TRBJ2-3, with a tentative D call TRBD2 (6 bases). The CDR3 consists of 17 residues. Germline V gives CDR1 MNHEY, CDR2 SMNVEV (reference sequence). V gave up 0 bases and J gave up 5 bases, with 18 bases separating them. The CDR3 DNA reads as TGTGCCAGCAGTTTATCTCGTCGATGGCGGGACCGAGATACGCAGTATTTT. It is translated as CASSLSRRWRDRDTQYF.

This clonotype occurred many times. The rearrangement uses TRBV7-6 and TRBJ2-5; unclear D gene. Germline V CDR1 and CDR2: SGHVS, FNYEAQ. Trimming shortened V by 3 bases and J by 4 bases, and 9 bases separated the two germline ends. This CDR3 comprises 13 residues. CDR3 sequence reads: CASSLFLLETQYF. For the CDR3, the DNA is TGTGCCAGCAGCTTGTTTCTGTTAGAGACCCAGTACTTC.

This clonotype came up a few times. The chain joins TRBV6-1 to TRBJ1-6; 7 nucleotides line up with TRBD1. The V segment lost 7 bases and the J segment 9 bases; nucleotides outside the gene matches: 12. CDR3 size: 15 residues. CDR1 MNHNS and CDR2 SASEGT come from the germline V gene. CDR3 amino acids: CASKDRTVDRSPLHF. CDR3 nucleotides: TGTGCCAGCAAGGACAGGACAGTGGATCGTTCACCCCTCCACTTT.

Notes on this clonotype: At one end the junction does not follow the germline gene, possibly because of a read error. J is TRBJ2-7 and V is TRBV7-9; D uncertain. The CDR3 loop spans 13 amino acids. Germline CDR1 and CDR2: SEHNR and FQNEAQ (reference sequence). The CDR3 bases are TGTGCCAGCAGCCAAGAGAGTTCCTACGAGCAGGACTTC. Amino acid sequence: CASSQESSYEQDF.

V usage is TRBV12-3 or TRBV12-4 and J usage is TRBJ1-2; D is undetermined. V lost 3 bases and J lost 7, with 12 bases in between. The CDR3 totals 13 residues. CDR3 DNA sequence: TGTGCCAGCAGTTTTATGGGGAAGGCTGGCTACACCTTC. Encoded protein: CASSFMGKAGYTF.

V gene TRBV18 combines with J gene TRBJ2-4; D unclear. The J call is uncertain, as TRBJ2-7 better fits the DNA end. The length of the CDR3 is 15 residues. Germline CDR1 is KGHSH and CDR2 is LQKENI. The CDR3 spells CASSPSPQFGYEQYF. The CDR3 coding sequence is TGTGCCAGCTCACCTAGTCCCCAATTTGGCTACGAGCAGTACTTC.

V usage is TRBV4-1 and J usage is TRBJ2-3; D is uncertain. The CDR3 length is 14 residues. CDR1 MGHRA and CDR2 YSYEKL come from the germline V gene. Trimming pared 0 bases from V and 1 base from J, leaving 5 bases between. The CDR3 here is CASSQEIRTDTQYF. The CDR3 nucleotides are TGCGCCAGCAGCCAAGAAATTCGCACAGATACGCAGTATTTT.

About this clonotype itself: A read error may produce the germline difference seen at one junction end. The chain links TRBV7-2 to TRBJ1-6; perhaps TRBD1 as D (5 bases). The CDR3 consists of 16 residues. The germline CDR1 and CDR2 sequences are SGHTA and FQGNSA. For the CDR3, the DNA is TGTGCCAACAGCTTATGGGGCGGTTTGGATAATTCACCCTTCCACTTT. This gives the protein CANSLWGGLDNSPFHF.

This clonotype came up many times. The gene calls are TRBV6-5 and TRBJ2-1, with TRBD2 identical over 7 bases. From germline, CDR1 is MNHEY and CDR2 SVGAGI. The J segment lost 0 bases and the V segment lost 7 bases, leaving 12 bases of the junction unmatched. This CDR3 has 17 residues. The CDR3 here is CASNPGGAGTSYNEQFF. The CDR3 nucleotides read TGTGCCAGCAACCCCGGGGGAGCGGGGACCTCCTACAATGAGCAGTTCTTC.

This chain connects TRBV9 to TRBJ1-2; 7 bases are shared with TRBD1. V was clipped by 3 bases and J by 12 bases; unmatched bases: 29. Germline CDR1 and CDR2: SGDLS and YYNGEE. CDR3 size: 19 residues. CDR3 DNA sequence: TGTGCCAGCAGCGCCCATGGGGGGGGACAGAGGGGTCCACTACCCCTACACACCTTC. Translation: CASSAHGGGQRGPLPLHTF.

This clonotype showed up just a few times. The J gene is TRBJ2-3, the V gene TRBV11-2; D may be TRBD2 (5 bases). Germline V gene data show CDR1 as SGHAT and CDR2 as FQNNGV. V lost 3 bases, J lost 1 base, and 14 bases lay in between. The length of the CDR3 is 16 residues. CDR3 sequence: CASSFTMLGGTDTQYF. For the CDR3, the DNA is TGTGCCAGCAGCTTCACGATGCTGGGAGGCACAGATACGCAGTATTTT.

This clonotype was seen only once. V is TRBV29-1 and J is TRBJ1-1; a possible D gene is TRBD1 (6 bases). Germline V lookup: CDR1 SQVTM, CDR2 ANQGSEA. Trimming stripped 5 bases from V and 3 bases from J, with 7 bases between. The CDR3 is 11 residues long. The CDR3 spells CSVRGDTEAFF. Here the CDR3 DNA reads TGCAGCGTTAGGGGGGACACTGAAGCTTTCTTT.

As to this clonotype: A much larger clone is a single base away; this may be a read error. The V call is TRBV12-3 or TRBV12-4, the J call TRBJ2-5; weak D call: TRBD1 (7 bases). The V and J ends lost 6 bases and 11 bases respectively, with 22 bases between them. CDR3 length: 14 amino acids. In DNA, the CDR3 is TGTGCCAGCAGCTTAATTAGACAGGGCGGGGAGCAGTACTTC. This translates into CASSLIRQGGEQYF.

This clonotype has at least ten counts. The chain combines TRBV24-1 with TRBJ2-5; no firm D call. Germline-derived CDR1 and CDR2 are KGHDR and SFDVKD. CDR3 length: 13 residues. Trimming stripped 9 bases from V and 4 bases from J, with 14 bases between. The CDR3 DNA is TGTGCCACCGCCGAAGGAACCAGAGAGACCCAGTACTTC. Its protein is CATAEGTRETQYF.

This clonotype was observed many times. The V gene is TRBV2, the J gene TRBJ2-3; no clear D. CDR1 and CDR2 (germline): SNHLY, FYNNEI. V dropped 4 bases and J dropped 3 bases, with 8 bases sitting between them. The CDR3 extends over 13 amino acids. CDR3 region: CASSGRLTDTQYF. The CDR3 bases are TGTGCCAGCAGTGGAAGGCTAACAGATACGCAGTATTTT. The whole variable domain, remainder taken from reference TRBV2 and TRBJ2-3, is EPEVTQTPSHQVTQMGQEVILRCVPISNHLYFYWYRQILGQKVEFLVSFYNNEISEKSEIFDDQFSVERPDGSNFTLKIRSTKLEDSAMYFCASSGRLTDTQYFGPGTRLTVL.